This T cell receptor beta chain was profiled in a study of blood T cell repertoires in COVID-19 (TCRdb year 2020). About the investigation overall: Samples from collaborators originated in the United States, Italy and Spain and spanned both the acute and convalescent phases of COVID-19. HLA class I and class II types, where available, came from metadata supplied by the sample provider rather than from assay-based typing. Nearly every sample came with metadata listing a de-identified subject ID, COVID-19 status, age in years and sex. The material from the prospective study consisted of cDNA or gDNA derived from T cells, B-cell-depleted T cells, or PBMCs. Samples came from the ongoing ImmuneRACE study (first 160 participants) plus 1,254 subjects from 6 global collaborators. The dataset comprised deeply sampled blood TCRbeta repertoires from subjects exposed to, actively infected with, or recovered from COVID-19. The repertoires were released in a freely available public database meant as a resource for research on the immune response to SARS-CoV-2. General study outcomes and caveats: The quantity of clinical and demographic metadata differed by source and by participant and was supplied without curation.

TCRbeta CDR3 regions were amplified from genomic DNA by means of the immunoSEQ Assay, a bias-controlled multiplex PCR. Concerning the study's data processing: Within the assay, amplification of reference gene primers was used to estimate how many nucleated cells each sample contained. To quantify the absolute abundance of each unique TCRbeta CDR3 rearrangement, sequence reads were collapsed and filtered. For each sample, productive Simpson clonality was calculated as the square root of Simpson's diversity index across productive rearrangements. TCRdb re-hosts the immuneACCESS table, in-frame sequences only. Its copies lack some clones; in the studies checked, an unresolved V gene accounts for under half of them, and the cause for the rest is not known. The V and J calls and clone size were taken over from that table, and D and trimming were inferred from the DNA. This sample holds some 40,000 clones; around 86% were observed only once. The ten largest clones add up to around 5.2% of the sample.

Whole blood was collected in K2EDTA tubes by collaborating institutions according to the institutions' own protocols. For TCRbeta analysis, collaborators shipped samples in one of three forms: frozen whole blood, isolated PBMCs, or DNA extracted from either of those sample types. A remark on this clone: The antigen it binds to is not known. Per-base qualities were not stored, and no clone one base away is much larger.

Sequenced sample: peripheral blood. This clonotype was obtained from a man aged 40-49 years with active COVID-19.

The sequenced DNA: TGTGCCAGCAGTTGGCTACAGGTGGAGAATGAAAAACTGTTTTTT. Protein translation: CASSWLQVENEKLFF. This receptor chain uses TRBV2 and TRBJ1-4, with TRBD1 perhaps the D gene, on 5 matching bases. Trimming at the junction amounts to 5 bases on V and 5 bases on J, and the germline ends lie 15 bases apart. Sequences SNHLY (CDR1) and FYNNEI (CDR2) are obtained from the germline V gene. From its cysteine to its phenylalanine, the CDR3 spans 15 amino acids. Left in the record is the CDR3 DNA by itself, 45 bases read in frame from the first base.